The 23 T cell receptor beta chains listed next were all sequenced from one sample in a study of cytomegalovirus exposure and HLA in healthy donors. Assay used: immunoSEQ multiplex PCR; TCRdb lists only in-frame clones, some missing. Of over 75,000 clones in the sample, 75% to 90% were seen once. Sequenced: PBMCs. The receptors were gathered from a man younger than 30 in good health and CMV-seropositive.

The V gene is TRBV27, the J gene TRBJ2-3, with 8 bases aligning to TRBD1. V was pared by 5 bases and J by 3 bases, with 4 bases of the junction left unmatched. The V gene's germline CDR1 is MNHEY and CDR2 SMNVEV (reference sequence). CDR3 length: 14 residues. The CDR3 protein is CASSPRTGTDTQYF. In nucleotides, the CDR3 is TGTGCCAGCAGTCCACGGACAGGGACAGATACGCAGTATTTT.

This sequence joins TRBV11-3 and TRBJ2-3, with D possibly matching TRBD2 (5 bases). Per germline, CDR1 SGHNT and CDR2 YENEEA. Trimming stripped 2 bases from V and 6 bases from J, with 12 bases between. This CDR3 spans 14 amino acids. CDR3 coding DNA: TGTGCCAGCAGCTTATTGGGAGTCCGGGATACGCAGTATTTT. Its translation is CASSLLGVRDTQYF.

CDR3 DNA: TGTGCCAGCAGCTTTCGGCAAGTACTCAGGGGGTACAATGAGCAGTTCTTC. Amino acid sequence: CASSFRQVLRGYNEQFF. The chain links TRBV11-2 to TRBJ2-1; 7 bases match TRBD1. Germline loops: CDR1 SGHAT, CDR2 FQNNGV. J gave up 4 bases and V 3 bases, and 12 bases lay outside the gene matches. CDR3 length equals 17 residues.

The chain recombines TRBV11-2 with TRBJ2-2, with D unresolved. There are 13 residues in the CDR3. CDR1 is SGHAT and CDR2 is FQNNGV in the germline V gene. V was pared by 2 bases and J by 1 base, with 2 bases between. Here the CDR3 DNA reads TGTGCCAGCAGCTTACGGAACACCGGGGAGCTGTTTTTT. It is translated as CASSLRNTGELFF. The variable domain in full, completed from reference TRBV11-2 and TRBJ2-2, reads EAGVAQSPRYKIIEKRQSVAFWCNPISGHATLYWYQQILGQGPKLLIQFQNNGVVDDSQLPKDRFSAERLKGVDSTLKIQPAKLEDSAVYLCASSLRNTGELFFGEGSRLTVL.

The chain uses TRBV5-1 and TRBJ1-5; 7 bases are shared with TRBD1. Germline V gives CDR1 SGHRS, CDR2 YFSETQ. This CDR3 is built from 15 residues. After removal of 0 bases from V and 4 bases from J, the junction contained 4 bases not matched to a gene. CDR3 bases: TGCGCCAGCAGCTTGGAAGGGGGCAGGAATCAGCCCCAGCATTTT. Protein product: CASSLEGGRNQPQHF.

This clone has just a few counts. As DNA, the CDR3 is TGTGCCAGCAGCTTAGACAGGGCTGGAAACACCATATATTTT. The encoded protein is CASSLDRAGNTIYF. The V and J genes are TRBV11-2 and TRBJ1-3; D might be TRBD1 (5 bases). V was pared by 0 bases and J by 2 bases, with 5 bases between. The CDR3 sequence is 14 residues long. Germline V lookup: CDR1 SGHAT, CDR2 FQNNGV.

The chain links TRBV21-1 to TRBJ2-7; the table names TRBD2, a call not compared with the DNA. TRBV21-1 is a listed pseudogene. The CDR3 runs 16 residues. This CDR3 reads CASSNPTSGGGIEQYV. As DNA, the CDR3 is TGTGCCAGCAGCAATCCTACCAGTGGGGGGGGAATCGAGCAGTACGTC.

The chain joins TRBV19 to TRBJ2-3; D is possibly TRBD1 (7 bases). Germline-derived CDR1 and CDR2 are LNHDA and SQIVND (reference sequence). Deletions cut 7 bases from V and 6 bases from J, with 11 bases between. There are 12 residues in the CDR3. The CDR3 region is CASTRGADTQYF. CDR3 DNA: TGTGCCAGTACCAGGGGGGCGGATACGCAGTATTTT.

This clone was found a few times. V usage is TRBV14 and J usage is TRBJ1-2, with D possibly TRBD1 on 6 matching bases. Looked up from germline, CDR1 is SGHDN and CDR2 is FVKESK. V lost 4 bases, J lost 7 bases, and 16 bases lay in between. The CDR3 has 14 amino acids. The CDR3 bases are TGTGCCAGCAGCCGCGCCACAGGGTCGGGTGGCTACACCTTC. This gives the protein CASSRATGSGGYTF.

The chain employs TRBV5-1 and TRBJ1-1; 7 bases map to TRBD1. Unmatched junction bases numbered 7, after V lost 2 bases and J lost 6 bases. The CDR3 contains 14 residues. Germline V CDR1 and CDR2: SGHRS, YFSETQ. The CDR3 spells CASSLDRAVSEAFF. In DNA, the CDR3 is TGCGCCAGCAGCTTAGACAGGGCTGTCTCTGAAGCTTTCTTT.

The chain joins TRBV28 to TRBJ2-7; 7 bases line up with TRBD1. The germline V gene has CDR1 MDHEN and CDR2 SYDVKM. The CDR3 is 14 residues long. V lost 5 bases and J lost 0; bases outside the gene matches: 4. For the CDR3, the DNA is TGTGCCAGCAGTCTCGGGACAGCCTCCTACGAGCAGTACGTC. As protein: CASSLGTASYEQYV.

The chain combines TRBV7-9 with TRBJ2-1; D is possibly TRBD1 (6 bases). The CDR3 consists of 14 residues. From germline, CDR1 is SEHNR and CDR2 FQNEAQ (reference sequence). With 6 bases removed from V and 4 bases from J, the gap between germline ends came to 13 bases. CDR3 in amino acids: CASSRDGQYNEQFF. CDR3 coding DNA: TGTGCCAGCAGTCGAGACGGACAGTACAATGAGCAGTTCTTC.

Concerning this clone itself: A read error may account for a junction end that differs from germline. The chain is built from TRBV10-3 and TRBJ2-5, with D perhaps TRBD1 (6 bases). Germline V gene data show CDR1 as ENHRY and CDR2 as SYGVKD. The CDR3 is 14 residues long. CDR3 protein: CAISESDSQETQYF. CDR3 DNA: TGTGCCATCAGCGAGTCGGACAGCCAAGAGACCCAGTACTTC.

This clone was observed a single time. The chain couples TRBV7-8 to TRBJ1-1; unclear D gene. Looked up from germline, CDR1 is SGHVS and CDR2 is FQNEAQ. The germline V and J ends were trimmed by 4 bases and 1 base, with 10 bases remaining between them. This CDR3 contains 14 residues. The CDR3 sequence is CASSSKRENTEAFF. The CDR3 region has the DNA TGTGCCAGCAGCTCCAAAAGAGAGAACACTGAAGCTTTCTTT. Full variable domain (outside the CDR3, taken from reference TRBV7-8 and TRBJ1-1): GAGVSQSPRYKVAKRGQDVALRCDPISGHVSLFWYQQALGQGPEFLTYFQNEAQLDKSGLPSDRFFAERPEGSVSTLKIQRTQQEDSAVYLCASSSKRENTEAFFGQGTRLTVV.

The CDR3, as DNA: TGTGCCTGGATTAATCAGGGAAACTATGGCTACACCTTC. Translating gives CAWINQGNYGYTF. The chain employs TRBV30 and TRBJ1-2; D is possibly TRBD1 (5 bases). CDR3 length equals 13 residues. The V and J ends lost 4 bases and 2 bases respectively, with 11 bases between them. Germline V gene lookup returns CDR1 GTSNPN and CDR2 SVGIG (reference sequence).

Here the CDR3 reads CASSLSGGGSYEQYF. The CDR3 DNA follows: TGTGCCAGCAGTTTATCCGGGGGGGGATCATACGAGCAGTACTTC. The chain joins TRBV27 to TRBJ2-7; 8 bases fit TRBD2. CDR3 length: 15 residues. V lost 0 bases to trimming and J lost 4 bases; unmatched junction nucleotides: 5. CDR1 is MNHEY and CDR2 is SMNVEV in the germline V gene (reference sequence).

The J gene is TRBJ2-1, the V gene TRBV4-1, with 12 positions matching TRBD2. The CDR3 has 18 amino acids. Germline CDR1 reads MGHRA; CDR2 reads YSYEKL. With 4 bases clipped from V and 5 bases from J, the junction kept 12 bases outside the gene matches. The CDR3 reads CASSRPPGTSGQNNEQFF. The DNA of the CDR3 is TGCGCCAGCAGCCGGCCCCCGGGGACTAGCGGGCAAAACAATGAGCAGTTCTTC.

Here the CDR3 DNA reads TGTGCCAGTAGTATAGGGCGGGACAGTAACAATGAGCAGTTCTTC. Residues: CASSIGRDSNNEQFF. The chain uses TRBV19 and TRBJ2-1; tentative D call: TRBD1 (7 bases). This CDR3 spans 15 amino acids. Germline CDR1 LNHDA, CDR2 SQIVND (reference sequence). The V end was cut by 1 base, the J end by 5 bases, with 12 bases between.

The CDR3 loop reads CASSAGTGVREEYF. The CDR3 nucleotides are TGTGCCAGCAGCGCCGGGACAGGGGTCAGGGAGGAGTACTTC. The chain couples TRBV9 to TRBJ2-7; 10 nucleotides align to TRBD1. The V gene end was trimmed by 3 bases and the J gene end by 11 bases; junction bases not matched to a gene: 11. Germline assignment: CDR1 SGDLS and CDR2 YYNGEE. The CDR3 totals 14 residues.

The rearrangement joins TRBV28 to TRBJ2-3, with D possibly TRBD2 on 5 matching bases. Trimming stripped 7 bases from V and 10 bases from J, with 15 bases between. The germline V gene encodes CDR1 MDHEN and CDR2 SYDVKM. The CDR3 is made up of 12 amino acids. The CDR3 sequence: CASTRRVGAQYF. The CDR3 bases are TGTGCCAGCACCCGGCGGGTTGGGGCGCAGTATTTT.

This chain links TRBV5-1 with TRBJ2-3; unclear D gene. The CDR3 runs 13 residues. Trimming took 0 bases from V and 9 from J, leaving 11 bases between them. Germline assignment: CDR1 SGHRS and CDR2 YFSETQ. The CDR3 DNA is TGCGCCAGCAGCTTGGCCAGCGACGGCACGCAGTATTTT. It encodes CASSLASDGTQYF.

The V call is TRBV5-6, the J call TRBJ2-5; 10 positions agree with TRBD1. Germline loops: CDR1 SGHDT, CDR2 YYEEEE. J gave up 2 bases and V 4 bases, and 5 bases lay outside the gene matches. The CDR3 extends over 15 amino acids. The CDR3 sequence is CASSRWTGGQETQYF. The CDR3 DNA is TGTGCCAGCAGCAGGTGGACAGGGGGACAAGAGACCCAGTACTTC.

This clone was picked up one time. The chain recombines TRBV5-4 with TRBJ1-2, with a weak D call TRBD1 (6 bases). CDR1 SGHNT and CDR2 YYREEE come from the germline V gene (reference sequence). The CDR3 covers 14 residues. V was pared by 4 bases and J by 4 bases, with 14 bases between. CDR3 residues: CASSPQQGSYGYTF. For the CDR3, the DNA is TGTGCCAGCAGCCCGCAACAGGGATCCTATGGCTACACCTTC.